Presented here are 2 T cell receptor beta chains from one specimen sequenced in a study of low-dose radiotherapy and immunotherapy resistance in tumors. Stated time point: before trial treatment. TRAV and TRBV primers primed cDNA for both TCRalpha and TCRbeta. TCR amplification used roughly 21 PCR cycles, a constant-region primer and a V-primer adapter. TCRdb re-analysed the reads in MiXCR, keeping a single row per CDR3 protein. The sample consists of approximately 70,000 distinct CDR3 sequences, 31% of them appearing once. The source was PBMCs, collected before treatment. The receptor source for this set is a female donor with ovarian cancer.

This chain uses TRBV3-1 with TRBJ2-7; TRBD1 or TRBD2 may be the D gene (5 bases each). The CDR3 covers 14 residues. Per germline, CDR1 LGHDT and CDR2 YNNKEL (reference sequence). V dropped 4 bases and J dropped 4 bases, with 14 bases sitting between them. CDR3 DNA sequence: TGTGCCAGCAGCCCCGGGACCATCCCTTACGAGCAGTACTTC. This codes for CASSPGTIPYEQYF.

There are many counts of this clonotype. This chain connects TRBV2 to TRBJ1-1; a possible D gene is TRBD1 (5 bases). CDR1 and CDR2 from the germline V gene are SNHLY and FYNNEI. V dropped 4 bases and J dropped 4 bases, with 16 bases sitting between them. The CDR3 contains 15 residues. The CDR3 sequence: CASSARVGVGTEAFF. The DNA for the CDR3 is TGTGCCAGCAGTGCAAGGGTGGGGGTTGGCACTGAAGCTTTCTTT. Supplemented by reference TRBV2 and TRBJ1-1, the full variable domain reads EPEVTQTPSHQVTQMGQEVILRCVPISNHLYFYWYRQILGQKVEFLVSFYNNEISEKSEIFDDQFSVERPDGSNFTLKIRSTKLEDSAMYFCASSARVGVGTEAFFGQGTRLTVV.